The clone carrying this T cell receptor beta chain was detected many times. Antigen unknown. This record belongs to a study of T cells in Graves' hyperthyroidism and ophthalmopathy. Study-level findings and limits: Blood also carried most thyroid clonotypes expanded above 0.001.

Authors of the study amplified TCR beta CDR3 regions from RNA transcripts. First-round RT-PCR of the TCR CDR3 relied on the HTBI primer set. TCRdb itself ran the multiplex PCR reads through MiXCR, one entry per CDR3 protein. Of over 150,000 distinct CDR3 sequences listed, roughly 17% are singletons. Germline lookup yields CDR1 SGHTA and CDR2 FQGTGA. With 6 bases clipped from V and 0 bases from J, the junction kept 1 base outside the gene matches. CDR3 length: 14 residues. The V gene is TRBV7-3, the J gene TRBJ2-2, with 7 bases identical to TRBD1. The specimen was blood. The origin of this receptor is a woman in her forties or fifties with Graves' hyperthyroidism. The CDR3 reads CASRDRSNTGELFF. DNA of the CDR3: TGTGCCAGCAGGGACAGGTCGAACACCGGGGAGCTGTTTTTT. The variable domain in full, with the rest retrieved from reference TRBV7-3 and TRBJ2-2, is GAGVSQTPSNKVTEKGKYVELRCDPISGHTALYWYRQSLGQGPEFLIYFQGTGAADDSGLPNDRFFAVRPEGSVSTLKIQRTERGDSAVYLCASRDRSNTGELFFGEGSRLTVL.